The 15 T cell receptor beta chains presented below share a single source sample, sequenced in a study of cytomegalovirus exposure and HLA in healthy donors. Primers: 60 Vbeta forward and 13 Jbeta reverse. Measured with immunoSEQ multiplex PCR; TCRdb has only the in-frame clones, and not every one. The sample holds 130,000 to 150,000 clones, about 76% seen once. The sample taken for sequencing was PBMCs. All receptors derive from a man between 18 and 35 years old in good health and CMV-seronegative.

The chain joins TRBV5-1 to TRBJ2-1, with a tentative D call TRBD2 (7 bases). CDR1 is SGHRS and CDR2 is YFSETQ in the germline V gene. The length of the CDR3 is 17 residues. Trimming took off 2 bases at V and 4 bases at J, with 19 bases between the two ends. For the CDR3, the DNA is TGCGCCAGCAGCTTCTGGTCGGGGGGCTCGGGGTACAATGAGCAGTTCTTC. The encoded protein is CASSFWSGGSGYNEQFF.

The sample holds a few counts of this clone. This sequence joins TRBV27 and TRBJ2-7; 10 nucleotides line up with TRBD2. V shed 7 bases, J shed 1 base, and the junction held 7 bases outside the gene matches. Per the germline V gene, CDR1 is MNHEY and CDR2 is SMNVEV (reference sequence). The CDR3 has 15 amino acids. CDR3 protein: CASTAGGPSSYEQYF. CDR3 DNA sequence: TGTGCCAGCACAGCGGGAGGGCCTAGTTCCTACGAGCAGTACTTC.

The chain uses TRBV5-1 and TRBJ2-7; 7 bases are shared with TRBD1. The CDR3 is 14 amino acids. The germline V gene has CDR1 SGHRS and CDR2 YFSETQ. Trimming at V came to 5 bases and at J to 3 bases, leaving 8 bases not matched to a gene. Here the CDR3 DNA reads TGCGCCAGCAGGCCCGGGACAGATAGCTACGAGCAGTACTTC. Translating it yields CASRPGTDSYEQYF.

V gene TRBV15 combines with J gene TRBJ1-2, with TRBD1 as a possible D gene (5 bases). This CDR3 region has 13 residues. Germline CDR1 is LNHNV and CDR2 is YYDKDF (reference sequence). Trimming removed 3 bases at V and 2 bases at J, with 7 bases between. The CDR3 is CATSRGGNYGYTF. CDR3 nucleotides: TGTGCCACCAGCAGGGGGGGGAACTATGGCTACACCTTC.

This clone has just a few counts. V gene TRBV28 combines with J gene TRBJ2-1; 9 bases align to TRBD2. Losses at the gene ends were 6 bases for V and 4 bases for J; bases not matched to a gene: 10. The germline V gene encodes CDR1 MDHEN and CDR2 SYDVKM. This CDR3 has 16 amino acids. The CDR3 bases are TGTGCCAGCAGACTAGGGCGGACTAGCGTGTACAATGAGCAGTTCTTC. It is translated as CASRLGRTSVYNEQFF. The full variable domain, with the rest looked up from reference TRBV28 and TRBJ2-1, is DVKVTQSSRYLVKRTGEKVFLECVQDMDHENMFWYRQDPGLGLRLIYFSYDVKMKEKGDIPEGYSVSREKKERFSLILESASTNQTSMYLCASRLGRTSVYNEQFFGPGTRLTVL.

V usage is TRBV7-9 and J usage is TRBJ2-7; D call uncertain. Germline CDR1 SEHNR, CDR2 FQNEAQ (reference sequence). This CDR3 has 14 amino acids. With 6 bases removed from V and 0 bases from J, the gap between germline ends came to 12 bases. The CDR3 spells CASSHSFRSYEQYF. Here the CDR3 DNA reads TGTGCCAGCAGTCACAGCTTCCGCTCCTACGAGCAGTACTTC.

This rearrangement joins TRBV2 to TRBJ2-5; 12 bases agree with TRBD2. CDR1 and CDR2 from the germline V gene are SNHLY and FYNNEI. This CDR3 is built from 14 residues. Losses at the gene ends were 6 bases for V and 4 bases for J; bases not matched to a gene: 3. The CDR3 loop is CASRGLAGRETQYF. In DNA form, the CDR3 reads TGTGCCAGCAGGGGACTAGCGGGCAGAGAGACCCAGTACTTC.

The count of this clone is one. The CDR3 region has the DNA TGTGCCAGCAGCTCCGGGACATCGGTCTACGAGCAGTACTTC. Translating gives CASSSGTSVYEQYF. The chain has TRBV27 and TRBJ2-7; D might be TRBD1 (6 bases). Germline CDR1 reads MNHEY; CDR2 reads SMNVEV (reference sequence). The ends were cut back, 6 bases at V and 3 bases at J, with 15 bases in the middle. This CDR3 region has 14 residues.

The chain carries TRBV30 and TRBJ2-5, with TRBD1 matching over 10 bases. The end of the DNA is better explained by TRBJ2-7, so the J call may be wrong. Germline values: CDR1 GTSNPN, CDR2 SVGIG (reference sequence). The CDR3 covers 15 residues. The CDR3 here is CAWRTPGTGVYEQYF. The CDR3 DNA sequence: TGTGCCTGGAGGACCCCCGGGACAGGGGTCTACGAGCAGTACTTC.

This clone has just one count. V is TRBV19 and J is TRBJ2-5; a possible D gene is TRBD1 (6 bases). This CDR3 is built from 17 residues. From germline, CDR1 is LNHDA and CDR2 SQIVND (reference sequence). Trimming cost V 1 base and J 0 bases, with 15 bases left between them. In DNA form, the CDR3 reads TGTGCCAGTAGTATAGGGACCGGGACACCTTACCAAGAGACCCAGTACTTC. It encodes CASSIGTGTPYQETQYF.

CDR3 nucleotide sequence: TGTGCCAGCAGTGAACTAGCGGGGGAATCCTACGAGCAGTACTTC. Protein sequence: CASSELAGESYEQYF. V gene TRBV2 combines with J gene TRBJ2-7, with TRBD2 matching over 10 bases. CDR1 and CDR2 from the germline V gene are SNHLY and FYNNEI. The CDR3 spans 15 residues. The V gene end was trimmed by 2 bases and the J gene end by 1 base; junction bases not matched to a gene: 2.

The CDR3 spells CASSNLLWDSQETQYF. Written as DNA, the CDR3 is TGCGCCAGCAGTAACCTCCTCTGGGACAGTCAAGAGACCCAGTACTTC. The V gene is TRBV10-2, the J gene TRBJ2-5, with TRBD1 matching 7 bases. Germline values: CDR1 WSHSY, CDR2 SAAADI. The CDR3 sequence is 16 residues long. The junction had 11 bases not matched to a gene; V was cut back by 5 bases and J by 2 bases.

The chain links TRBV19 to TRBJ2-7; no clear D. V lost 3 bases and J 5 bases, leaving 14 bases between the germline ends. The CDR3 loop spans 14 amino acids. The V gene's germline CDR1 is LNHDA and CDR2 SQIVND (reference sequence). CDR3 nucleotides: TGTGCCAGTAGTATGGGCCCTACGTGGAACGAGCAGTACTTC. Translated, it gives CASSMGPTWNEQYF.

The sample holds a few counts of this clone. V usage is TRBV30 and J usage is TRBJ2-3; 12 bases align to TRBD2. V dropped 3 bases and J dropped 10; count of bases not matched to a gene: 8. CDR3 length: 14 amino acids. Germline CDR1 is GTSNPN and CDR2 is SVGIG (reference sequence). CDR3 region: CAWRTSGGPFPQYF. Written as DNA, the CDR3 is TGTGCCTGGAGGACTAGCGGGGGACCATTTCCGCAGTATTTT.

On this clone itself: The junction departs from germline at one end; a sequencing error may be responsible. CDR3 bases: TGCAGCGTTGGGTCAAGGGGCTATGGCTACAAATTC. It is translated as CSVGSRGYGYKF. The chain recombines TRBV29-1 with TRBJ1-2; perhaps TRBD1 as D (5 bases). The CDR3 contains 12 residues. CDR1 is SQVTM and CDR2 is ANQGSEA in the germline V gene.